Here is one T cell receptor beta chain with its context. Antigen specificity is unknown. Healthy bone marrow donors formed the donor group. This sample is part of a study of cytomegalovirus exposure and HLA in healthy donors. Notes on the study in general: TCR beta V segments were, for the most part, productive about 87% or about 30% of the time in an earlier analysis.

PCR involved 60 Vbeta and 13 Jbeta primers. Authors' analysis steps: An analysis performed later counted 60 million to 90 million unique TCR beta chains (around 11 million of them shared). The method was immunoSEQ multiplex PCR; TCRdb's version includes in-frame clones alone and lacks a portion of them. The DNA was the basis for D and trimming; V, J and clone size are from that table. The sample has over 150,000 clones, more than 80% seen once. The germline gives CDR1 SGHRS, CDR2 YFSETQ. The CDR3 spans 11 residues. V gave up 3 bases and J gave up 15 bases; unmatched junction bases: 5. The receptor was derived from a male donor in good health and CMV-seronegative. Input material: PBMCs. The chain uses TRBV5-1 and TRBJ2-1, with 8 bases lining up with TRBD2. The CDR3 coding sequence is TGCGCCAGCAGCTCAGCGGGAGCAGCGTTCTTC. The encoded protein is CASSSAGAAFF.